This T cell receptor beta chain was documented in a study of T cells in localized non-small cell lung cancer (dated by TCRdb to 2019 to 2021). Background for the entire study: The study examined T cell repertoires in 200 to 300 patients with early-stage NSCLC and compared tumors with uninvolved tumor-adjacent lungs. The cohort consisted of 236 treatment-naive NSCLC patients whose localized lung tumors had been resected. Of the NSCLC patients, around 130 were male and around 97 were female, and the mean age was approximately 64 years.

At diagnosis, peripheral blood, uninvolved tumor-adjacent lung and tumor were collected and were preserved as a mix of fresh-frozen and FFPE material. For TCR repertoire profiling, blood samples were analyzed as peripheral blood mononuclear cells. The research as a whole found: Uninvolved tumor-adjacent lung showed the highest T cell clonality, higher than tumor, which suggests more focused antigenic responses in the uninvolved tumor-adjacent lung. Higher T cell density in blood was associated with longer overall survival, whereas higher clonality in adjacent lung was associated with shorter survival. Since the design was exploratory, TCR variables were selected using unadjusted p-values with no false-discovery rate correction. Multi-region tumor sequencing was not performed, so intratumor heterogeneity could not be excluded. Of the top 100 tumor clones, a median of 57 were detected in paired uninvolved adjacent lung; under 30 were also among that lung's top 100.

TCR beta CDR3 regions were sequenced from DNA using the immunoSEQ Assay. As for the original processing: T cell density was computed as TCR beta template counts normalized to usable DNA estimated by amplifying housekeeping genes. Richness was estimated with the preseqR package, extrapolating to 400,000 templates for PBMC samples and 120,000 templates for tissue samples. Clonality was defined by subtracting Pielou's evenness from one. Differential abundance testing on productive amino-acid clonotypes, with a minimum total count of 5 and an alpha of 0.1, was used to identify tissue-enriched TCRs. The Jaccard Index and the Morisita Overlap Index were used to quantify repertoire overlap between compartments. GLIPH clustered TCR beta CDR3s with public tetramer-defined viral CDR3s; viral motifs required at least three viral sequences plus V-gene enrichment. As stored in TCRdb, this immuneACCESS dataset retains in-frame rearrangements with V and J assigned. A fraction of the clones does not appear; measured against another copy, unresolved V genes explain less than half of the discrepancy, and the remainder lacks a known reason. That table supplies the V and J calls and clone size; D and trimming were determined from the DNA. The sample table lists some 21,000 clones, 88% of them with a count of one. The top ten hold 25% to 30% of the sample.

For CDR1 and CDR2, the germline V gene (reference sequence) lists WNHNN and SYGVQD. V is trimmed back by 5 bases and J by 4 bases, and the junction contains 12 bases that no gene match accounts for. Measured from the cysteine to the phenylalanine, the CDR3 is 16 residues long. The kept DNA is CDR3 alone, 48 bases in frame from the first base. Turning to this clone: The target of this receptor is not known. No qualities accompany the bases; no much larger clone lies one base away.

The sequence came from a male donor aged 60 or over with stage II lung adenocarcinoma. The chain is encoded by TRBV10-1 joined to TRBJ2-7; 9 bases in between match TRBD1. The material was peripheral blood mononuclear cells, obtained before any cancer treatment. The DNA sequence is as follows: TGCGCCAGCAGTCGTAACCGGGACAGGGTGGATTACGAGCAGTACTTC. Its protein reads: CASSRNRDRVDYEQYF.